Shown below are 18 T cell receptor beta chains from a single sample sequenced in a study of spatial heterogeneity in lung cancer. Study-wide results and limits: Mutation tallies in tumors tracked expanded intratumoral alpha and beta TCR counts.

These receptors' targets are unknown. Time point in this sample: sample taken at primary tumor resection. From the 5' RACE reads, TCRdb called clonotypes with MiXCR, one entry per CDR3 protein. Here the sample spans roughly 18,000 distinct CDR3 sequences, approximately 9.5% being singletons. The sequencing used lung tumor tissue, collected at surgery. The source is a female donor with early-stage non-small cell lung cancer.

This clonotype was picked up many times. The library was prepared for alpha chains; this beta chain is a stray read, so its frequency means little. This chain connects TRBV10-3 to TRBJ1-6; 9 positions match TRBD1. Germline loops: CDR1 ENHRY, CDR2 SYGVKD. The junction had 10 bases not matched to a gene; V was cut back by 3 bases and J by 10 bases. The CDR3 spans 16 residues. CDR3 sequence reads: CAISDLSTGGDSPLHF. CDR3 DNA: TGTGCCATCAGTGACTTATCTACAGGGGGCGACTCACCCCTCCACTTT.

This clonotype appeared many times. The library was built for alpha chains, so this beta chain is an off-target read and its size means little. The gene calls are TRBV7-6 and TRBJ2-7; D is ambiguous. Germline V gene sequence: CDR1 SGHVS, CDR2 FNYEAQ. The CDR3 extends over 15 amino acids. The V and J ends lost 2 bases and 0 bases respectively, with 11 bases between them. The CDR3 DNA sequence: TGTGCCAGCAGCTTACGAAGCACGAGCTCCTACGAGCAGTACTTC. Translating gives CASSLRSTSSYEQYF.

Worth noting for this clonotype: The library was built for alpha chains, so this beta chain is an off-target read and its size means little. The V and J genes are TRBV6-1 and TRBJ2-7; 8 positions agree with TRBD1. Germline values: CDR1 MNHNS, CDR2 SASEGT. V was clipped by 5 bases and J by 6 bases; unmatched bases: 9. The CDR3 length is 14 residues. The CDR3 is CASSPDRAVGEQYF. The CDR3 nucleotides read TGTGCCAGCAGTCCGGACAGGGCAGTCGGCGAGCAGTACTTC.

This clonotype was seen a few times. This sequence may be a read error, since a much larger clone differs from it by one base. The library was built for alpha chains, so this beta chain is an off-target read and its size means little. The rearrangement links TRBV7-9 to TRBJ1-1; no definite D call. CDR3 length equals 15 residues. V lost 5 bases and J 1 base, leaving 14 bases between the germline ends. Germline CDR1 and CDR2: SEHNR and FQNEAQ (reference sequence). The CDR3 DNA sequence: TGTGCCAGCAGCCTCAACACCGACCCGAACACTGAAGCTTTCTTT. Residues: CASSLNTDPNTEAFF.

The sample holds many counts of this clonotype. The library was designed around alpha chains, so this beta chain is a stray read whose abundance carries little weight. V usage is TRBV7-2 and J usage is TRBJ2-1; 11 nucleotides align to TRBD1. After removal of 3 bases from V and 3 bases from J, the junction contained 10 bases not matched to a gene. The V gene's germline CDR1 is SGHTA and CDR2 FQGNSA. This CDR3 comprises 18 residues. This CDR3 is CASSFVMGQGGRYNEQFF. For the CDR3, the DNA is TGTGCCAGCAGCTTCGTCATGGGACAGGGGGGCCGCTACAATGAGCAGTTCTTC.

At least ten counts were recorded for this clonotype. This beta chain slipped into a library made for alpha chains as a stray read, so its size is not meaningful. The chain employs TRBV10-3 and TRBJ2-5; 7 positions match TRBD2. This CDR3 comprises 13 residues. With 6 bases clipped from V and 5 bases from J, the junction kept 6 bases outside the gene matches. The germline CDR1 and CDR2 sequences are ENHRY and SYGVKD. As DNA, the CDR3 is TGTGCCATCAGCCTAGCGGAGGACGAGACCCAGTACTTC. Residues: CAISLAEDETQYF.

Note on this clonotype: This beta chain turned up in a library designed for alpha chains; as an off-target read, its abundance says little. The chain uses TRBV4-1 and TRBJ2-7; TRBD1 matches at 7 bases. With 0 bases clipped from V and 6 bases from J, the junction kept 14 bases outside the gene matches. CDR1 MGHRA and CDR2 YSYEKL come from the germline V gene. The CDR3 consists of 17 residues. The CDR3 nucleotides read TGCGCCAGCAGCCAAGAGCAGTCGGGACAGATCCTAAGCGAGCAGTACTTC. Translated: CASSQEQSGQILSEQYF.

This clonotype was seen repeatedly, ten times or more. This beta chain slipped into a library made for alpha chains as a stray read, so its size is not meaningful. The V gene is TRBV4-3, the J gene TRBJ2-3; D gene unclear. CDR1 LGHNA and CDR2 YSLEER come from the germline V gene. The CDR3 contains 17 residues. V shed 0 bases and J shed 3 bases, with 16 bases lying between them. CDR3 bases: TGCGCCAGCAGCCAAGATTTGGGTAGCAGAGCAACAGATACGCAGTATTTT. Translating it yields CASSQDLGSRATDTQYF.

This clonotype was seen repeatedly, ten times or more. For a library built for alpha chains, this beta chain is a stray read; little rests on its size. V and J are TRBV12-3 or TRBV12-4 and TRBJ2-1, with TRBD2 matching over 7 bases. The CDR3 has 14 residues. V gave up 6 bases and J gave up 6 bases; unmatched junction bases: 8. CDR3 loop: CASSPPRGVNEQFF. Here the CDR3 DNA reads TGTGCCAGCAGCCCTCCCCGGGGGGTCAATGAGCAGTTCTTC.

Points on this clonotype: As an off-target read in a library built for alpha chains, this beta chain has a frequency of little significance. The CDR3 region has the DNA TGTGCCAGCAGCTCTAGGGGGACACTGCAACCCAATGAAGCTTTCTTT. Protein product: CASSSRGTLQPNEAFF. V is TRBV7-9 and J is TRBJ1-1, with a tentative D call TRBD1 (6 bases). V gave up 4 bases and J gave up 7 bases, with 22 bases separating them. Germline values: CDR1 SEHNR, CDR2 FQNEAQ (reference sequence). The CDR3 totals 16 residues.

Comments on this clonotype: This beta chain appears as a stray read in a library generated for alpha chains; its size is not informative. V gene TRBV2 combines with J gene TRBJ2-7; D gene uncertain. V was pared by 5 bases and J by 1 base, with 12 bases between. The CDR3 loop spans 14 amino acids. Germline CDR1 SNHLY, CDR2 FYNNEI. CDR3 sequence (DNA): TGTGCCAGCAGTCGCGACGGTCTGTCCTACGAGCAGTACTTC. As protein: CASSRDGLSYEQYF.

With regard to this clonotype: This beta chain is an unintended read in a library built for alpha chains; its size means little. V usage is TRBV10-2 and J usage is TRBJ1-2; D is ambiguous. V dropped 2 bases and J dropped 4 bases, with 8 bases sitting between them. Germline values: CDR1 WSHSY, CDR2 SAAADI. CDR3 length equals 13 residues. DNA for the CDR3: TGCGCCAGCAGTGAGATTCAGGTCTATGGCTACACCTTC. This codes for CASSEIQVYGYTF.

This clonotype came up many times. The library was designed around alpha chains, so this beta chain is a stray read whose abundance carries little weight. Here the CDR3 DNA reads TGTGCCAGCCGAGAGGGGGTCGGGGCCCAGTACTTC. Encoded protein: CASREGVGAQYF. The chain uses TRBV6-5 and TRBJ2-5; the D gene is possibly TRBD1 (6 bases). The ends were cut back, 8 bases at V and 9 bases at J, with 16 bases in the middle. The CDR3 runs 12 residues. CDR1 is MNHEY, CDR2 SVGAGI, per germline.

This clonotype was observed a handful of times. Little can be read into the size of this beta chain, an off-target read in a library designed for alpha chains. The chain has TRBV29-1 and TRBJ2-2, with D tentatively TRBD2 (6 bases). The V gene lost 8 bases and the J gene lost 1 base, with 14 bases spanning the gap. This CDR3 has 14 amino acids. Germline loops: CDR1 SQVTM, CDR2 ANQGSEA. CDR3 nucleotide sequence: TGCAGCACCTCTGGGGGGATGAACACCGGGGAGCTGTTTTTT. Translated, it gives CSTSGGMNTGELFF.

A word on this clonotype: This beta chain came through as a stray read in a library set up for alpha chains, and its size says little. The chain uses TRBV7-7 and TRBJ2-6; no clear D. The length of the CDR3 is 13 residues. CDR1 is SSHAT, CDR2 FNYEAQ, per germline (reference sequence). For the CDR3, the DNA is TGTGCTAGCTCTGGGCCTGGGGCCAACGTCCTGACTTTC. It is translated as CASSGPGANVLTF.

This clonotype has a count of ten or more. A library prepared for alpha chains yielded this beta chain as an off-target read; its size is of little meaning. This CDR3 reads CSASGDGAYEQYF. In DNA, the CDR3 is TGCAGTGCCTCGGGGGACGGAGCCTACGAGCAGTACTTC. The V call is TRBV20-1, the J call TRBJ2-7, with D maybe TRBD2 (6 bases). The V and J ends lost 6 bases and 2 bases respectively, with 14 bases between them. Germline V gives CDR1 DFQATT, CDR2 SNEGSKA (reference sequence). This CDR3 has 13 amino acids.

In its sample, this clonotype was seen many times. A library made for alpha chains picked up this beta chain off target, so its size means little. The chain couples TRBV7-9 to TRBJ2-1, with a weak D call TRBD1 (6 bases). The CDR3 consists of 18 residues. Trimming pared 0 bases from V and 2 bases from J, leaving 17 bases between. Germline V gives CDR1 SEHNR, CDR2 FQNEAQ (reference sequence). Written as DNA, the CDR3 is TGTGCCAGCAGCTTAGCCAGGGGTAGCTCGGGGACCTACAATGAGCAGTTCTTC. Its protein is CASSLARGSSGTYNEQFF.

This clonotype was detected ten times or more. Since it is a stray read in a library aimed at alpha chains, this beta chain has a size that is not meaningful. The V call is TRBV29-1, the J call TRBJ1-2; 8 nucleotides line up with TRBD1. V lost 4 bases, J lost 1 base, and 8 bases stayed unmatched. In germline, CDR1 is SQVTM, CDR2 ANQGSEA. The CDR3 length is 15 residues. The CDR3 DNA sequence: TGCAGCGTTGGCAGGGGGCAAAACCATAACTATGGCTACACCTTC. It yields the protein CSVGRGQNHNYGYTF.